Described below is a single T cell receptor beta chain sequence and its context. Its antigen is undetermined. The source of the sample is a study of Ad26.COV2.S vaccination and SARS-CoV-2 variants. General study points: Compared with placebo recipients, vaccine recipients had higher spike-specific TCR breadth. Spike-specific CD8+ and CD4+ T cell responses reportedly showed substantial breadth after vaccination. Across vaccine and placebo recipients, the breadth of non-spike TCRs was similar. There was a possibility that the TCR breadth and depth analyses underestimated total T cell responses.

CDR3 length: 15 amino acids. With 5 bases removed from V and 7 bases from J, the gap between germline ends came to 20 bases. Germline values: CDR1 LNHNV, CDR2 YYDKDF (reference sequence). TCRdb's table, derived via immunoSEQ multiplex PCR, lists solely in-frame clones and lacks some. Of about 180,000 clones listed, roughly 85% are singletons. This sample comprised peripheral blood, obtained after recovery from COVID-19. The TCR sequence derives from a human donor who had recovered from COVID-19. The genes are TRBV15 and TRBJ2-5, with D perhaps matching TRBD1 (6 bases). The CDR3 loop is CATSGLGRQQGTQYF. The CDR3 DNA follows: TGTGCCACCAGCGGACTGGGACGACAACAGGGGACCCAGTACTTC.